This TCR beta chain was identified in a study of blood T cell repertoires in COVID-19 (dated by TCRdb to the early 2020s). Broadly, across the study: Samples covering the acute and convalescent phases of COVID-19 were provided by collaborators in the United States, Italy and Spain. Samples were obtained from the ongoing ImmuneRACE study (first 160 participants) and from some 1,300 subjects provided by 6 global collaborators. The dataset comprised deeply sampled blood TCRbeta repertoires from subjects exposed to, actively infected with, or recovered from COVID-19. The repertoires were released in a freely available public database intended as a resource for research on the immune response to SARS-CoV-2. Nearly every sample came with metadata listing a de-identified subject ID, COVID-19 status, age in years and sex. Where available, HLA class I and class II types were taken from metadata supplied by the sample provider and were not determined by assay-based typing. The material from the prospective study consisted of cDNA or gDNA derived from T cells, B-cell-depleted T cells, or PBMCs.

Collaborating institutions collected whole blood in K2EDTA tubes following their own protocols. For TCRbeta analysis, collaborators shipped samples in one of three forms: frozen whole blood, isolated PBMCs, or DNA extracted from either of those sample types. The table lists this clone with a count of one. This clone's antigen is unknown. Base qualities are missing; no much larger clone stands one base away. The immunoSEQ Assay, a bias-controlled multiplex PCR, was used to amplify TCRbeta CDR3 regions from genomic DNA. Per the source publication's procedure: Nucleated cell counts per sample were estimated from amplification of reference gene primers within the assay. Sequence reads were collapsed and filtered to measure the absolute abundance of every unique TCRbeta CDR3 rearrangement. For each sample, productive Simpson clonality was calculated as the square root of Simpson's diversity index over productive rearrangements. Imported from immuneACCESS, the table was reduced by TCRdb to in-frame sequences with V and J called. These copies leave out some clones; in studies compared against another copy, an unresolved V gene accounts for under half, and the cause of the remainder is not known. V and J calls plus clone size are reproduced from that table; the DNA served to infer D and trimming. Within this sample are around 200,000 clones, with around three quarters of them counted one time only. The ten most abundant clones make up roughly 6% of the sample.

CDR1 and CDR2, per the germline V gene, are MDHEN and SYDVKM. V loses 4 bases of germline sequence and J loses 0 bases, and the interval between the two ends is 14 bases. From the cysteine through the phenylalanine, the CDR3 covers 16 amino acids. Only the CDR3 DNA is retained, 48 bases long and in frame from the first base. Overall study results and their limits: Clinical and demographic metadata were provided uncurated, with the amount varying by source and participant.

The sample taken for sequencing was peripheral blood. The chain was built from TRBV28 and TRBJ2-3, and perhaps TRBD1 as D gene, on 5 matching bases. This receptor was taken from a woman between 65 and 79 years old with acute or convalescent COVID-19. At the DNA level, the sequence is TGTGCCAGCAGTTCCCCGTGGGGCAGCAGCACAGATACGCAGTATTTT. This translates into CASSSPWGSSTDTQYF.